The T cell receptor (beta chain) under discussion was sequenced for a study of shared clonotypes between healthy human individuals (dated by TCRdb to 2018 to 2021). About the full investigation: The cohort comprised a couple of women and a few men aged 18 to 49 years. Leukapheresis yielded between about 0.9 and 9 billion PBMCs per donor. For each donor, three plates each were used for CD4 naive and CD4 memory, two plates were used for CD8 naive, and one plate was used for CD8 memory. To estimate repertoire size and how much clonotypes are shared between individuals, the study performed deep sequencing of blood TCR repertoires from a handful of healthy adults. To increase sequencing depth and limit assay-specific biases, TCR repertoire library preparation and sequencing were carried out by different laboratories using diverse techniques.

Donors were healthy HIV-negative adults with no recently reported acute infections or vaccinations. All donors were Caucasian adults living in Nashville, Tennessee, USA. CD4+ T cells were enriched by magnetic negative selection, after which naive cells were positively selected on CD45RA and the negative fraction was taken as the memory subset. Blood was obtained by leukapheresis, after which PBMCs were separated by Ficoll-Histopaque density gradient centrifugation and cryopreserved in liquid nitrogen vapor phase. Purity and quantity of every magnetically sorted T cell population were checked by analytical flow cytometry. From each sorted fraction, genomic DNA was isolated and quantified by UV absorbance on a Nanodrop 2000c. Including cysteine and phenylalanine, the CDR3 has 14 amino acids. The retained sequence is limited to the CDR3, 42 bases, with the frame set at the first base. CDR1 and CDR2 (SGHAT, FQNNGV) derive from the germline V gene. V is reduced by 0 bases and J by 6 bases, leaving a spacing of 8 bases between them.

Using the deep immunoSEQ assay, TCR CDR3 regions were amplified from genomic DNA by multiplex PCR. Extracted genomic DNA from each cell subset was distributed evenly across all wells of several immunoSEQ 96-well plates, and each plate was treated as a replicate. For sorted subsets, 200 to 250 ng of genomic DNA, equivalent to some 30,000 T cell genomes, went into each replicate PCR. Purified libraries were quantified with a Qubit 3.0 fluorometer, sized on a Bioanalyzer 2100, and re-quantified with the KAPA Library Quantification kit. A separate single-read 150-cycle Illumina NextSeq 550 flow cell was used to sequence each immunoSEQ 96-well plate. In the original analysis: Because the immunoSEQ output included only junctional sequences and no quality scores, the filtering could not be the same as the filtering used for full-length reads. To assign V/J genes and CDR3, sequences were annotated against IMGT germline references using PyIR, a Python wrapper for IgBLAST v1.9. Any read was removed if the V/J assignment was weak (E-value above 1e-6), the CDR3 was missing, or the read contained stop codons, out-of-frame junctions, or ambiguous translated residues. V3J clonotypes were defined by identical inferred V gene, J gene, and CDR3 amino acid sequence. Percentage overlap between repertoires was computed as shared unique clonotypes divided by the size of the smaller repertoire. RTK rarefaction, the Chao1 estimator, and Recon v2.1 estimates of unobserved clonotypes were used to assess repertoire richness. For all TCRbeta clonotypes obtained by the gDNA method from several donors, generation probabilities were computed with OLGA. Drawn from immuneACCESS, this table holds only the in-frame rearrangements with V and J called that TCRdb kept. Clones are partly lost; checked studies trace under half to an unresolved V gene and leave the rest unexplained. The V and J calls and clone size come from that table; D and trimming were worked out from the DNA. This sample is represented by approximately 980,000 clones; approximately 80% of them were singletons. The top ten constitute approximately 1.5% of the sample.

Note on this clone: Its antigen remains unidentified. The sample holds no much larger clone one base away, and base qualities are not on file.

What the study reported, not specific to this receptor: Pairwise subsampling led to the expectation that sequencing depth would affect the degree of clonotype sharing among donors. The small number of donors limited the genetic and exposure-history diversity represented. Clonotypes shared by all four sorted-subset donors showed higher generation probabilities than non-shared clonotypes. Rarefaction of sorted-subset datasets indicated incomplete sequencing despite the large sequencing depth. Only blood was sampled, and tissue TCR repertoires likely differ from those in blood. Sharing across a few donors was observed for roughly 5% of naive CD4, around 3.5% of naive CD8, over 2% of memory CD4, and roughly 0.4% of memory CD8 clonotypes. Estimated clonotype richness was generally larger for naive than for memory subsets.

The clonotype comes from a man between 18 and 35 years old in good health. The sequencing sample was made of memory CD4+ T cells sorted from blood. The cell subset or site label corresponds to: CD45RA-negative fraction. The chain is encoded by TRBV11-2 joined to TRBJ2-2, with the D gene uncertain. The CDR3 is CASSLDWQSGELFF. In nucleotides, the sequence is TGTGCCAGCAGCTTAGATTGGCAGTCCGGGGAGCTGTTTTTT.